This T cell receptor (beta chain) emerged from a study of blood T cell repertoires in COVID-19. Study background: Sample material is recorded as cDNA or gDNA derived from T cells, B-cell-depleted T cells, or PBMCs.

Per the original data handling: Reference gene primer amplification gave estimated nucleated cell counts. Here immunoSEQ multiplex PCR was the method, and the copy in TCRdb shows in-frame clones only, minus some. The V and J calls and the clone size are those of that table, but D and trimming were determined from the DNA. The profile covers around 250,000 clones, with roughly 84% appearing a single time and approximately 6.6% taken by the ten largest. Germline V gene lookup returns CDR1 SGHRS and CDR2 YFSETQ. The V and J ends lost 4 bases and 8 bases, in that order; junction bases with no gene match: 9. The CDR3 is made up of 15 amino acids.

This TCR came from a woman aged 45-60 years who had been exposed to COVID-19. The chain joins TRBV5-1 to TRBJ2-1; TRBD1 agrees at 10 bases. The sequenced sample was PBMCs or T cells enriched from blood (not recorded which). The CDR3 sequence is CASSIGTGDLDEQFF. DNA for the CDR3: TGCGCCAGCAGCATCGGGACAGGGGACCTGGATGAGCAGTTCTTC.